One and the same sample provided the 27 T cell receptor beta chains below, sequenced in a study of blood T cell repertoires in COVID-19. Clones were sequenced by immunoSEQ multiplex PCR, and TCRdb holds only the in-frame ones, with some missing. The sample contains approximately 470,000 clones, about nine tenths of which appear only once. The sample consisted of PBMCs or T cells enriched from blood (not recorded which). These receptors came from a woman between 18 and 29 years old who had recovered from COVID-19.

This chain uses TRBV5-1 with TRBJ1-5, with D perhaps TRBD1 (5 bases). Germline lookup yields CDR1 SGHRS and CDR2 YFSETQ. Between the trimmed V and J ends, which lost 0 bases and 5 bases, there was a span of 12 bases. CDR3 length equals 15 residues. CDR3 coding DNA: TGCGCCAGCAGCTTGGGGTGGCAGGGCGATCAGCCCCAGCATTTT. It translates to CASSLGWQGDQPQHF.

The gene calls are TRBV15 and TRBJ1-5, with a possible D match to TRBD1 (5 bases). Trimming removed 3 bases at V and 6 bases at J, with 15 bases between. Germline V gene sequence: CDR1 LNHNV, CDR2 YYDKDF (reference sequence). This CDR3 has 15 amino acids. CDR3 region: CATSRDKGLGQPQHF. The CDR3 DNA reads as TGTGCCACCAGCAGGGACAAGGGGTTGGGTCAGCCCCAGCATTTT.

The DNA of the CDR3 is TGTGCCAGCAGCGAGACAGGGGGCAGTGGGGAGACCCAGTACTTC. Its translation: CASSETGGSGETQYF. The chain carries TRBV3-1 (or the pseudogene TRBV3-2) and TRBJ2-5, with TRBD1 matching over 10 bases. J was trimmed by 5 bases and V by 5 bases; bases with no gene match: 8. The CDR3 extends over 15 amino acids. From germline, CDR1 is LGHDT and CDR2 YNNKEL (reference sequence).

The V call is TRBV12-3 or TRBV12-4, the J call TRBJ2-5, with 9 positions matching TRBD2. The CDR3 consists of 13 residues. Trimming cost V 3 bases and J 9 bases; bases outside gene matches: 5. The CDR3 protein is CASSFSGGPSQYF. In DNA, the CDR3 is TGTGCCAGCAGTTTCAGCGGGGGGCCGTCCCAGTACTTC.

The chain uses TRBV3-1 (or the pseudogene TRBV3-2) and TRBJ2-3, with unresolved D. Trimming shortened V by 1 base and J by 4 bases, and 9 bases separated the two germline ends. Germline V gene sequence: CDR1 LGHDT, CDR2 YNNKEL (reference sequence). This CDR3 has 14 amino acids. This CDR3 is CASSQGLPPDTQYF. CDR3 coding DNA: TGTGCCAGCAGCCAAGGACTTCCCCCAGATACGCAGTATTTT.

The V call is TRBV11-2, the J call TRBJ2-2, with D perhaps TRBD2 (5 bases). V was cut by 3 bases and J by 5 bases, with 10 bases left in between. The CDR3 is 14 residues long. The germline CDR1 and CDR2 sequences are SGHAT and FQNNGV. CDR3 sequence reads: CASSFGRGTGELFF. The DNA for the CDR3 is TGTGCCAGCAGCTTTGGACGGGGAACCGGGGAGCTGTTTTTT.

The J gene is TRBJ2-3, the V gene TRBV10-1, with D hard to call. Per germline, CDR1 WNHNN and CDR2 SYGVQD (reference sequence). V lost 3 bases and J 0 bases, leaving 4 bases between the germline ends. This CDR3 has 13 residues. CDR3: CASSDPSTDTQYF. The CDR3 DNA is TGCGCCAGCAGTGACCCGAGCACAGATACGCAGTATTTT.

The chain couples TRBV19 to TRBJ2-7, with a tentative D call TRBD1 (6 bases). The germline CDR1 and CDR2 sequences are LNHDA and SQIVND (reference sequence). V lost 1 base to trimming and J lost 4 bases, with 11 bases between them. The CDR3 runs to 14 residues. The CDR3 DNA reads as TGTGCCAGTAGTATAGCGGACAGCCAATACGAGCAGTACTTC. This gives the protein CASSIADSQYEQYF.

This sequence joins TRBV28 and TRBJ1-4, with no clear D. Deletions cut 3 bases from V and 3 bases from J, with 8 bases between. CDR1 and CDR2 (germline): MDHEN, SYDVKM. The CDR3 runs 14 residues. The CDR3 here is CASSLVLSNEKLFF. The CDR3 DNA reads as TGTGCCAGCAGTTTGGTACTATCTAATGAAAAACTGTTTTTT.

The chain has TRBV27 and TRBJ2-7; D call uncertain. CDR3 length: 18 amino acids. Germline V gene lookup returns CDR1 MNHEY and CDR2 SMNVEV (reference sequence). The V gene lost 2 bases and the J gene lost 0 bases, with 20 bases spanning the gap. CDR3 sequence reads: CASSLKPGVSIASYEQYF. CDR3 bases: TGTGCCAGCAGTTTAAAGCCTGGCGTCAGTATAGCCTCCTACGAGCAGTACTTC.

V and J are TRBV5-4 and TRBJ1-2; TRBD1 matches 9 bases. V was clipped by 5 bases and J by 6 bases; unmatched bases: 8. CDR1 and CDR2 (germline): SGHNT, YYREEE (reference sequence). The length of the CDR3 is 14 residues. DNA for the CDR3: TGTGCCAGCAGTCGGCCGGGACAGGGCAATGGCTACACCTTC. Residues: CASSRPGQGNGYTF.

The chain recombines TRBV19 with TRBJ1-4; tentatively, D is TRBD1 (6 bases). The CDR3 contains 14 residues. V dropped 4 bases and J dropped 7 bases, with 13 bases sitting between them. CDR1 and CDR2 from the germline V gene are LNHDA and SQIVND (reference sequence). As DNA, the CDR3 is TGTGCCAGTAGTACAGGGGCGCAGAGTGAAAAACTGTTTTTT. Its translation is CASSTGAQSEKLFF.

There are a few counts of this clone. This sequence joins TRBV6-5 and TRBJ1-2; 8 bases match TRBD1. Germline-derived CDR1 and CDR2 are MNHEY and SVGAGI. The CDR3 consists of 14 residues. Losses at the gene ends were 6 bases for V and 2 bases for J; bases not matched to a gene: 5. Here the CDR3 reads CASSTGTGNYGYTF. Here the CDR3 DNA reads TGTGCCAGCAGCACCGGGACAGGAAACTATGGCTACACCTTC.

V usage is TRBV28 and J usage is TRBJ2-3; possibly TRBD1 for D (6 bases). Germline-derived CDR1 and CDR2 are MDHEN and SYDVKM. The CDR3 consists of 16 residues. V lost 7 bases and J lost 0, with 17 bases in between. CDR3 nucleotides: TGTGCCAGCACCCCGCCCCAGGGGCCGAGCACAGATACGCAGTATTTT. This translates into CASTPPQGPSTDTQYF.

The chain carries TRBV12-3 or TRBV12-4 and TRBJ1-5, with D unresolved. Trimming shortened V by 7 bases and J by 5 bases, and 9 bases separated the two germline ends. This CDR3 is built from 12 residues. CDR3 DNA: TGTGCCAGCAAGTATAGTGATCAGCCCCAGCATTTT. It is translated as CASKYSDQPQHF.

The V and J genes are TRBV6-5 and TRBJ1-6; D remains ambiguous. CDR1 MNHEY and CDR2 SVGAGI come from the germline V gene. The CDR3 sequence is 15 residues long. Trimming pared 2 bases from V and 6 bases from J, leaving 11 bases between. The CDR3, as DNA: TGTGCCAGCAGTTACGGACGGGATTTTAATTCACCCCTCCACTTT. Protein product: CASSYGRDFNSPLHF.

The chain joins TRBV30 to TRBJ2-5; D is possibly TRBD2 (5 bases). Germline lookup yields CDR1 GTSNPN and CDR2 SVGIG (reference sequence). The length of the CDR3 is 13 residues. Trimming stripped 5 bases from V and 6 bases from J, with 16 bases between. CDR3 sequence reads: CAWGKPGGQTQYF. CDR3 coding DNA: TGTGCCTGGGGGAAACCGGGCGGGCAGACCCAGTACTTC.

This sequence joins TRBV4-1 and TRBJ2-7, with D perhaps TRBD1 (6 bases). The V and J ends lost 1 base and 4 bases respectively, with 11 bases between them. This CDR3 has 14 amino acids. Germline-derived CDR1 and CDR2 are MGHRA and YSYEKL. In nucleotides, the CDR3 is TGCGCCAGCAGCCAAGTAGGGACATATTACGAGCAGTACTTC. Translated, it gives CASSQVGTYYEQYF.

The chain employs TRBV6-1 and TRBJ1-3; no reliable D call. The germline gives CDR1 MNHNS, CDR2 SASEGT. V shed 0 bases and J shed 0 bases, with 12 bases lying between them. CDR3 length equals 17 residues. The CDR3 DNA follows: TGTGCCAGCAGTGAAGCGCTAGTACCGGGCTCTGGAAACACCATATATTTT. Amino acids: CASSEALVPGSGNTIYF.

The rearrangement joins TRBV12-3 or TRBV12-4 to TRBJ2-3; D is possibly TRBD2 (5 bases). The V end was cut by 6 bases, the J end by 4 bases, with 8 bases between. The CDR3 is made up of 12 amino acids. For the CDR3, the DNA is TGTGCCAGCAGCCCGGACTCAGATACGCAGTATTTT. Protein: CASSPDSDTQYF.

This chain links TRBV5-1 with TRBJ2-2, with D maybe TRBD1 (5 bases). V was shortened by 0 bases and J by 7 bases, with 10 bases between the two germline ends. The CDR3 runs 14 residues. In germline, CDR1 is SGHRS, CDR2 YFSETQ. The CDR3: CASSLVQGGGELFF. The CDR3 DNA sequence: TGCGCCAGCAGCTTGGTTCAGGGTGGCGGGGAGCTGTTTTTT. Full variable domain (remainder filled in from reference TRBV5-1 and TRBJ2-2): KAGVTQTPRYLIKTRGQQVTLSCSPISGHRSVSWYQQTPGQGLQFLFEYFSETQRNKGNFPGRFSGRQFSNSRSEMNVSTLELGDSALYLCASSLVQGGGELFFGEGSRLTVL.

This clone appeared a single time. The chain carries TRBV5-4 and TRBJ1-2; the D is unclear. Trimming removed 4 bases at V and 5 bases at J, with 18 bases between. The CDR3 has 15 residues. Germline-derived CDR1 and CDR2 are SGHNT and YYREEE (reference sequence). CDR3 sequence reads: CASSPQGSGPYGYTF. In nucleotides, the CDR3 is TGTGCCAGCAGCCCGCAAGGCAGCGGGCCGTATGGCTACACCTTC.

This clone was picked up a small number of times. The CDR3 loop reads CAWSTSQGSAFF. The CDR3 region has the DNA TGTGCCTGGAGTACATCACAGGGATCTGCTTTCTTT. The J gene is TRBJ1-1, the V gene TRBV30, with D maybe TRBD1 (6 bases). The germline CDR1 and CDR2 sequences are GTSNPN and SVGIG (reference sequence). The CDR3 runs to 12 residues. V lost 2 bases and J lost 11, with 15 bases in between.

The chain employs TRBV11-2 and TRBJ1-1, with 9 bases lining up with TRBD1. The CDR3 length is 14 residues. Germline V CDR1 and CDR2: SGHAT, FQNNGV. V lost 5 bases, J lost 5 bases, and 6 bases stayed unmatched. This chain's CDR3 is CASSRTGEGTEAFF. CDR3 coding DNA: TGTGCCAGCAGCCGGACAGGGGAAGGGACTGAAGCTTTCTTT. The complete variable domain, with remaining parts taken from reference TRBV11-2 and TRBJ1-1, reads EAGVAQSPRYKIIEKRQSVAFWCNPISGHATLYWYQQILGQGPKLLIQFQNNGVVDDSQLPKDRFSAERLKGVDSTLKIQPAKLEDSAVYLCASSRTGEGTEAFFGQGTRLTVV.

The chain joins TRBV30 to TRBJ2-4; D not certain. Trimming pared 1 base from V and 0 bases from J, leaving 10 bases between. The CDR3 runs to 15 residues. Germline CDR1 is GTSNPN and CDR2 is SVGIG (reference sequence). CDR3 loop: CAWSGSPLAKNIQYF. The DNA for the CDR3 is TGTGCCTGGAGTGGGAGCCCTCTAGCCAAAAACATTCAGTACTTC.

The chain couples TRBV6-5 to TRBJ2-7, with D hard to call. CDR1 MNHEY and CDR2 SVGAGI come from the germline V gene. CDR3 length: 13 residues. The V end lost 5 bases, the J end lost 4 bases, and 12 bases lay between the germline ends. CDR3 nucleotide sequence: TGTGCCAGCAGTCCCCTAGGCCGATACGAGCAGTACTTC. Protein sequence: CASSPLGRYEQYF.

This clone was recorded only once. The rearrangement joins TRBV6-1 to TRBJ1-2; TRBD1 agrees at 12 bases. The V and J ends lost 3 bases and 0 bases, in that order; junction bases with no gene match: 5. The CDR3 runs 17 residues. CDR1 is MNHNS, CDR2 SASEGT, per germline. The CDR3 protein is CASSDGTGGLANYGYTF. The CDR3 bases are TGTGCCAGCAGTGACGGGACAGGGGGCCTTGCTAACTATGGCTACACCTTC.